Listed below are T cell receptor beta chains from one sample, sequenced in a study of cytomegalovirus exposure and HLA in healthy donors. Sequencing was performed with immunoSEQ multiplex PCR; in TCRdb, only in-frame clones are kept and a portion is missing. The sample lists some 85,000 clones, approximately 84% occurring once. Input material: PBMCs. These TCRs come from a woman aged 45 to 65 in good health and CMV-seronegative. CDR3s include the opening cysteine and the closing phenylalanine or tryptophan. D genes are given only for firm matches. Only some rows state a clone size, as once, few, many or a class for expanded clones.

V gene: TRBV15
D gene: TRBD2
J gene: TRBJ2-2
CDR3 length: 16
clone size: -
CDR3 DNA: TGTGCCACCAGCAGAGATGTCAGCGGGAGGGACCGGGAGCTGTTTTTT
CDR3 protein: CATSRDVSGRDRELFF

V gene: TRBV27
D gene: -
J gene: TRBJ1-5
CDR3 length: 14
clone size: few
CDR3 DNA: TGTGCCAGCAGTTTAGGGACATCCCCGGGGCCCCAGCATTTT
CDR3 protein: CASSLGTSPGPQHF

V gene: TRBV10-2
D gene: TRBD2
J gene: TRBJ2-7
CDR3 length: 14
clone size: few
CDR3 DNA: TGCGCCAGCAGTGAGGCGGGAGAGGGGTACGAGCAGTACTTC
CDR3 protein: CASSEAGEGYEQYF

V gene: TRBV2
D gene: TRBD1
J gene: TRBJ2-2
CDR3 length: 15
clone size: -
CDR3 DNA: TGTGCCAGCAGTGACGGGACAGGGGAAACCGGGGAGCTGTTTTTT
CDR3 protein: CASSDGTGETGELFF

V gene: TRBV19
D gene: TRBD1
J gene: TRBJ2-5
CDR3 length: 14
clone size: medium-sized
CDR3 DNA: TGTGCCAGTACCCCGGGACAGGGGTACGAGACCCAGTACTTC
CDR3 protein: CASTPGQGYETQYF

V gene: TRBV10-3
D gene: -
J gene: TRBJ2-1
CDR3 length: 12
clone size: once
CDR3 DNA: TGTGCAATCAGGGGGGCAGAGCATGAGCAGTTCTTC
CDR3 protein: CAIRGAEHEQFF

V gene: TRBV19
D gene: TRBD2
J gene: TRBJ2-3
CDR3 length: 14
clone size: -
CDR3 DNA: TGTGCCAGTAGCCCTAGCGGGAGCACAGATACGCAGTATTTT
CDR3 protein: CASSPSGSTDTQYF

V gene: TRBV7-9
D gene: -
J gene: TRBJ1-1
CDR3 length: 12
clone size: -
CDR3 DNA: TGTGCCAGCAGGAAGGAACAGGGTGTAGCTTTCTTT
CDR3 protein: CASRKEQGVAFF

V gene: TRBV4-2
D gene: -
J gene: TRBJ1-3
CDR3 length: 19
clone size: -
CDR3 DNA: TGTGCCAGCAGCCAAGAGGGGGCAGATAATTGGTACTCTGGAAACACCATATATTTT
CDR3 protein: CASSQEGADNWYSGNTIYF

V gene: TRBV5-1
D gene: TRBD1
J gene: TRBJ1-1
CDR3 length: 18
clone size: -
CDR3 DNA: TGCGCCAGCAGCTGGGGGGACCGAGCCAGGGGGATTAACACTGAAGCTTTCTTT
CDR3 protein: CASSWGDRARGINTEAFF

V gene: TRBV7-2
D gene: TRBD2
J gene: TRBJ2-1
CDR3 length: 16
clone size: -
CDR3 DNA: TGTGCCAGCGGTCCCGATAGCGGGAGGGTAGACAATGAGCAGTTCTTC
CDR3 protein: CASGPDSGRVDNEQFF

V gene: TRBV6-5
D gene: TRBD1
J gene: TRBJ1-2
CDR3 length: 14
clone size: -
CDR3 DNA: TGTGCCAGCAGACGGGACAGGGGGTTTTCTGGCTACACCTTC
CDR3 protein: CASRRDRGFSGYTF

V gene: TRBV29-1
D gene: TRBD2
J gene: TRBJ2-1
CDR3 length: 16
clone size: -
CDR3 DNA: TGCAGCGTTTCCTGGACTAGCGGGGGGGCCTACAATGAGCAGTTCTTC
CDR3 protein: CSVSWTSGGAYNEQFF

V gene: TRBV7-2
D gene: TRBD1
J gene: TRBJ2-1
CDR3 length: 15
clone size: once
CDR3 DNA: TGTGCCAGCAGCCAAGGGGGCCCATCATACAATGAGCAGTTCTTC
CDR3 protein: CASSQGGPSYNEQFF

V gene: TRBV4-2
D gene: TRBD1
J gene: TRBJ1-2
CDR3 length: 16
clone size: -
CDR3 DNA: TGTGCCAGCAGCCTACCGGGACAGGGGGCGAACTATGGCTACACCTTC
CDR3 protein: CASSLPGQGANYGYTF

V gene: TRBV6-1
D gene: TRBD1
J gene: TRBJ2-2
CDR3 length: 15
clone size: -
CDR3 DNA: TGTGCCAGCAGTAGACAGGGGGCTTACACCGGGGAGCTGTTTTTT
CDR3 protein: CASSRQGAYTGELFF

V gene: TRBV9
D gene: -
J gene: TRBJ1-5
CDR3 length: 14
clone size: -
CDR3 DNA: TGTGCCAGCAGCGTAGGTGAGGGAGGGCAGCCCCAGCATTTT
CDR3 protein: CASSVGEGGQPQHF

V gene: TRBV7-9
D gene: TRBD1
J gene: TRBJ2-5
CDR3 length: 16
clone size: -
CDR3 DNA: TGTGCCAGCAGCTTAGTATTAGGGACAGGACAAGAGACCCAGTACTTC
CDR3 protein: CASSLVLGTGQETQYF

V gene: TRBV5-3
D gene: -
J gene: TRBJ1-2
CDR3 length: 14
clone size: -
CDR3 DNA: TGTGCCAGAAGCTTTCAAGACTCTCCGTATGGCTACACCTTC
CDR3 protein: CARSFQDSPYGYTF

V gene: TRBV10-3
D gene: -
J gene: TRBJ2-2
CDR3 length: 16
clone size: -
CDR3 DNA: TGTGCCATCAGTGAGTCGAGGGGGGGGAACACCGGGGAGCTGTTTTTT
CDR3 protein: CAISESRGGNTGELFF

V gene: TRBV29-1
D gene: TRBD2
J gene: TRBJ2-7
CDR3 length: 15
clone size: -
CDR3 DNA: TGCAGCGTTGAAGTGGCGGGAGGGCTCCCCTACGAGCAGTACTTC
CDR3 protein: CSVEVAGGLPYEQYF

V gene: TRBV5-1
D gene: TRBD1
J gene: TRBJ2-1
CDR3 length: 15
clone size: -
CDR3 DNA: TGCGCCAGCAGCTTTCGAGGGGGCGAGTACAATGAGCAGTTCTTC
CDR3 protein: CASSFRGGEYNEQFF

V gene: TRBV18
D gene: -
J gene: TRBJ2-7
CDR3 length: 14
clone size: -
CDR3 DNA: TGTGCCAGCTCACCACTTTTCGGCTCCTACGAGCAGTACTTC
CDR3 protein: CASSPLFGSYEQYF

V gene: TRBV4-1
D gene: -
J gene: TRBJ1-2
CDR3 length: 15
clone size: -
CDR3 DNA: TGCGCCAGCAGCCAAGATCAGACAGTCAACTATGGCTACACCTTC
CDR3 protein: CASSQDQTVNYGYTF

V gene: TRBV13
D gene: TRBD2
J gene: TRBJ2-7
CDR3 length: 14
clone size: -
CDR3 DNA: TGTGCCAGCAGCCAAGCGGGAGGGCCGAACTTACTTGCCTTC
CDR3 protein: CASSQAGGPNLLAF

V gene: TRBV29-1
D gene: TRBD1
J gene: TRBJ2-7
CDR3 length: 14
clone size: once
CDR3 DNA: TGCAGCGTTGAGACCGGGACAGGGCCCTACGAGCAGTACTTC
CDR3 protein: CSVETGTGPYEQYF

V gene: TRBV5-3
D gene: -
J gene: TRBJ1-2
CDR3 length: 18
clone size: -
CDR3 DNA: TGTGCCAGAAGCTTGGCGGTCAGGGTTCCTTCGGCTAAATATGGCTACACCTTC
CDR3 protein: CARSLAVRVPSAKYGYTF

V gene: TRBV29-1
D gene: -
J gene: TRBJ2-2
CDR3 length: 14
clone size: -
CDR3 DNA: TGCAGCGTTGACGCAGGGGCTGTCACCGGGGAGCTGTTTTTT
CDR3 protein: CSVDAGAVTGELFF

V gene: TRBV11-3
D gene: TRBD1
J gene: TRBJ2-3
CDR3 length: 15
clone size: once
CDR3 DNA: TGTGCCAGCAGCCCCGGGACAGGGGGGCCAGATACGCAGTATTTT
CDR3 protein: CASSPGTGGPDTQYF

V gene: TRBV5-6
D gene: -
J gene: TRBJ2-1
CDR3 length: 14
clone size: -
CDR3 DNA: TGTGCCAGCACCCTGGAGGGGGCAAGGGATGAGCAGTTCTTC
CDR3 protein: CASTLEGARDEQFF

V gene: TRBV19
D gene: TRBD1
J gene: TRBJ1-5
CDR3 length: 16
clone size: -
CDR3 DNA: TGTGCCAGTAGGGCCCTCGACAGGGGGAACAATCAGCCCCAGCATTTT
CDR3 protein: CASRALDRGNNQPQHF

V gene: TRBV5-5
D gene: -
J gene: TRBJ2-3
CDR3 length: 16
clone size: few
CDR3 DNA: TGTGCCAGCAGCCCCCTGGGGGCCAGTAGCACAGATACGCAGTATTTT
CDR3 protein: CASSPLGASSTDTQYF

V gene: TRBV25-1
D gene: TRBD1
J gene: TRBJ1-1
CDR3 length: 14
clone size: -
CDR3 DNA: TGTGCCAGCCGGACAGGCGGTGTGAACACTGAAGCTTTCTTT
CDR3 protein: CASRTGGVNTEAFF

V gene: TRBV10-3
D gene: -
J gene: TRBJ1-1
CDR3 length: 12
clone size: few
CDR3 DNA: TGTGCCATCAGTGTTAGAGAGACTGAAGCTTTCTTT
CDR3 protein: CAISVRETEAFF

V gene: TRBV28
D gene: -
J gene: TRBJ1-1
CDR3 length: 14
clone size: once
CDR3 DNA: TGTGCCAGCAGTTTGGGGACTGCTCCTACCGAAGCTTTCTTT
CDR3 protein: CASSLGTAPTEAFF

V gene: TRBV7-2
D gene: TRBD1
J gene: TRBJ2-1
CDR3 length: 14
clone size: -
CDR3 DNA: TGTGCCAGCAGCTTGGGACAGATCTACAATGAGCAGTTCTTC
CDR3 protein: CASSLGQIYNEQFF

V gene: TRBV5-1
D gene: -
J gene: TRBJ2-3
CDR3 length: 16
clone size: -
CDR3 DNA: TGCGCCAGCAGCTTGGAGATTACAGAGAGCACAGATACGCAGTATTTT
CDR3 protein: CASSLEITESTDTQYF

V gene: TRBV13
D gene: -
J gene: TRBJ2-1
CDR3 length: 14
clone size: -
CDR3 DNA: TGTGCCAGCAGCGTGGGACTGCCGTACAATGAGCAGTTCTTC
CDR3 protein: CASSVGLPYNEQFF

V gene: TRBV19
D gene: -
J gene: TRBJ1-1
CDR3 length: 13
clone size: -
CDR3 DNA: TGTGCCAGTAGTAGGGACATGAACACTGAAGCTTTCTTT
CDR3 protein: CASSRDMNTEAFF

V gene: TRBV7-7
D gene: -
J gene: TRBJ2-5
CDR3 length: 15
clone size: -
CDR3 DNA: TGTGCTAGCAGCTCCGCAGGAACCCAATCAGAGACCCAGTACTTC
CDR3 protein: CASSSAGTQSETQYF

V gene: TRBV7-8
D gene: TRBD1
J gene: TRBJ2-3
CDR3 length: 16
clone size: -
CDR3 DNA: TGTGCCAGCAGCTTAGAGGGGGCCCCTAGCACAGATACGCAGTATTTT
CDR3 protein: CASSLEGAPSTDTQYF

V gene: TRBV2
D gene: TRBD1
J gene: TRBJ1-1
CDR3 length: 14
clone size: few
CDR3 DNA: TGTGCCAGCAGTGTCTCGAGACAGGGCGTGGAAGCTTTCTTT
CDR3 protein: CASSVSRQGVEAFF

V gene: TRBV28
D gene: -
J gene: TRBJ2-1
CDR3 length: 13
clone size: -
CDR3 DNA: TGTGCCACCAGCAGGGGATATAGTGGTGAGCAGTTCTTC
CDR3 protein: CATSRGYSGEQFF

V gene: TRBV27
D gene: TRBD2
J gene: TRBJ2-7
CDR3 length: 16
clone size: -
CDR3 DNA: TGTGCCAGCAGTCTATCGGGACTAGCGGCCGCCTACGAGCAGTACTTC
CDR3 protein: CASSLSGLAAAYEQYF

V gene: TRBV7-2
D gene: TRBD1
J gene: TRBJ2-5
CDR3 length: 16
clone size: -
CDR3 DNA: TGTGCCAGCAGCTTACCCCGGACAGGGGGGAGGGAGACCCAGTACTTC
CDR3 protein: CASSLPRTGGRETQYF

V gene: TRBV27
D gene: -
J gene: TRBJ1-6
CDR3 length: 16
clone size: -
CDR3 DNA: TGTGCCAGCACCGGGCAGGGGACCTCCTATAATTCACCCCTCCACTTT
CDR3 protein: CASTGQGTSYNSPLHF

V gene: TRBV15
D gene: -
J gene: TRBJ2-3
CDR3 length: 14
clone size: -
CDR3 DNA: TGTGCCACCAGCAGGGAACTAGTGACAGATACGCAGTATTTT
CDR3 protein: CATSRELVTDTQYF

V gene: TRBV30
D gene: -
J gene: TRBJ2-1
CDR3 length: 13
clone size: -
CDR3 DNA: TGTGCCTGGGCGCCCGGGGGTTCCAATGAGCAGTTCTTC
CDR3 protein: CAWAPGGSNEQFF